The 29 T cell receptor beta chains reported below all come from one sample, sequenced in a study of PD-L1 blockade in urothelial cancer. Time point in this sample: peripheral blood 6 weeks after treatment start. Clones were read by immunoSEQ multiplex PCR, and TCRdb kept only the in-frame ones, dropping some. The sample yields under 85,000 clones, roughly 90% seen once. The sequencing here drew on PBMCs, taken around atezolizumab (anti-PD-L1) treatment. The receptors come from a woman over 75 with urothelial cancer.

The table lists this clone with a count of one. This chain uses TRBV28 with TRBJ1-2; 7 nucleotides line up with TRBD1. The trim removed 5 bases at V and 6 bases at J, leaving 12 bases unmatched. Germline loops: CDR1 MDHEN, CDR2 SYDVKM. The CDR3 is 15 amino acids. CDR3 region: CASSPSGQLPHGYTF. The CDR3 DNA reads as TGTGCCAGCAGTCCCTCGGGACAGCTACCTCATGGCTACACCTTC.

The chain is built from TRBV5-1 and TRBJ2-5; 11 bases match TRBD2. The germline gives CDR1 SGHRS, CDR2 YFSETQ. This CDR3 has 16 residues. J gave up 5 bases and V 0 bases, and 6 bases lay outside the gene matches. The CDR3 is CASSLEGSGRGETQYF. The DNA of the CDR3 is TGCGCCAGCAGCTTGGAGGGTAGCGGGAGGGGTGAGACCCAGTACTTC. Supplemented by reference TRBV5-1 and TRBJ2-5, the full variable domain reads KAGVTQTPRYLIKTRGQQVTLSCSPISGHRSVSWYQQTPGQGLQFLFEYFSETQRNKGNFPGRFSGRQFSNSRSEMNVSTLELGDSALYLCASSLEGSGRGETQYFGPGTRLLVL.

The chain links TRBV19 to TRBJ2-1; the D gene is possibly TRBD2 (5 bases). V lost 7 bases and J lost 3, with 13 bases in between. Germline CDR1 is LNHDA and CDR2 is SQIVND (reference sequence). The CDR3 is 14 amino acids. In DNA, the CDR3 is TGTGCCAGTACCTCTCAGCGGAGCTACAATGAGCAGTTCTTC. Amino acid sequence: CASTSQRSYNEQFF.

J is TRBJ2-1 and V is TRBV18, with D unclear. The V end was cut by 6 bases, the J end by 3 bases, with 9 bases between. Germline CDR1 and CDR2: KGHSH and LQKENI. The CDR3 totals 13 residues. CDR3: CASSPMSYNEQFF. DNA for the CDR3: TGTGCCAGCTCGCCAATGAGCTACAATGAGCAGTTCTTC.

In the case of this clone: This sample includes further DNA sequences coding for the same CDR3. The rearrangement links TRBV18 to TRBJ1-2; 7 nucleotides match TRBD1. V dropped 3 bases and J dropped 1; count of bases not matched to a gene: 2. CDR1 and CDR2 from the germline V gene are KGHSH and LQKENI. This CDR3 contains 14 residues. The CDR3, as DNA: TGTGCCAGCTCACCTGGGACAGATAACTATGGCTACACCTTC. Amino acid sequence: CASSPGTDNYGYTF.

The rearrangement joins TRBV9 to TRBJ2-7, with TRBD1 identical over 9 bases. CDR1 and CDR2 (germline): SGDLS, YYNGEE. After removal of 8 bases from V and 2 bases from J, the junction contained 5 bases not matched to a gene. The CDR3 totals 13 residues. CDR3 amino acids: CARMGQGTYEQYF. The CDR3 DNA sequence: TGTGCCAGGATGGGACAGGGTACCTACGAGCAGTACTTC. Full variable domain (rest looked up from reference TRBV9 and TRBJ2-7): DSGVTQTPKHLITATGQRVTLRCSPRSGDLSVYWYQQSLDQGLQFLIQYYNGEERAKGNILERFSAQQFPDLHSELNLSSLELGDSALYFCARMGQGTYEQYFGPGTRLTVT.

This rearrangement joins TRBV6-1 to TRBJ1-1; D not certain. Trimming stripped 2 bases from V and 11 bases from J, with 15 bases between. The germline CDR1 and CDR2 sequences are MNHNS and SASEGT. CDR3 length: 13 amino acids. The CDR3: CASSELREVGAFF. Here the CDR3 DNA reads TGTGCCAGCAGTGAATTAAGGGAGGTGGGCGCTTTCTTT.

The rearrangement uses TRBV4-2 and TRBJ2-7; tentatively, D is TRBD2 (5 bases). The CDR3 has 13 residues. The germline gives CDR1 LGHNA, CDR2 YNFKEQ. Trimming removed 5 bases at V and 1 base at J, with 9 bases between. CDR3 sequence (DNA): TGTGCCAGCAGCGACCAGCGGTCCTACGAGCAGTACTTC. Its protein product is CASSDQRSYEQYF.

This clone appeared a few times. The rearrangement links TRBV7-9 to TRBJ2-3; D perhaps matches TRBD1 (6 bases). Germline V CDR1 and CDR2: SEHNR, FQNEAQ (reference sequence). The CDR3 length is 16 residues. V was clipped by 3 bases and J by 1 base, with 14 bases between them. The CDR3: CASSFLTGSGTDTQYF. Written as DNA, the CDR3 is TGTGCCAGCAGCTTCTTAACAGGGTCGGGCACAGATACGCAGTATTTT. The complete variable domain, with remaining parts taken from reference TRBV7-9 and TRBJ2-3, reads DTGVSQNPRHKITKRGQNVTFRCDPISEHNRLYWYRQTLGQGPEFLTYFQNEAQLEKSRLLSDRFSAERPKGSFSTLEIQRTEQGDSAMYLCASSFLTGSGTDTQYFGPGTRLTVL.

The gene calls are TRBV9 and TRBJ2-2, with D possibly being TRBD1 (6 bases). Trimming took 1 base from V and 5 from J, leaving 12 bases between them. CDR1 and CDR2 (germline): SGDLS, YYNGEE. The length of the CDR3 is 15 residues. The CDR3 DNA follows: TGTGCCAGCAGCGTATTGATAGGGGGTACCGGGGAGCTGTTTTTT. It yields the protein CASSVLIGGTGELFF. The complete variable domain, with remaining parts taken from reference TRBV9 and TRBJ2-2, reads DSGVTQTPKHLITATGQRVTLRCSPRSGDLSVYWYQQSLDQGLQFLIQYYNGEERAKGNILERFSAQQFPDLHSELNLSSLELGDSALYFCASSVLIGGTGELFFGEGSRLTVL.

The V and J genes are TRBV28 and TRBJ1-5; 7 positions match TRBD1. The germline V gene has CDR1 MDHEN and CDR2 SYDVKM. The V gene end was trimmed by 1 base and the J gene end by 6 bases; junction bases not matched to a gene: 3. The CDR3 contains 14 residues. CDR3 sequence (DNA): TGTGCCAGCAGTTTATTGACAGGGAGTCAGCCCCAGCATTTT. It translates to CASSLLTGSQPQHF.

The chain carries TRBV9 and TRBJ2-7; D is uncertain. This CDR3 is built from 15 residues. Trimming pared 1 base from V and 2 bases from J, leaving 13 bases between. Germline values: CDR1 SGDLS, CDR2 YYNGEE. The CDR3 loop reads CASSVQDSPTYEQYF. The CDR3 bases are TGTGCCAGCAGCGTACAGGATAGTCCAACCTACGAGCAGTACTTC.

This chain uses TRBV5-8 with TRBJ2-1, with D perhaps TRBD1 (5 bases). CDR3 size: 15 residues. The germline V gene has CDR1 SGHTS and CDR2 YDEGEE. V was pared by 4 bases and J by 8 bases, with 19 bases between. The CDR3 sequence: CASSQEGDRVDEQFF. CDR3 DNA sequence: TGTGCCAGCAGCCAAGAAGGGGATAGGGTTGATGAGCAGTTCTTC.

This chain joins TRBV5-1 and TRBJ2-7; the D gene is possibly TRBD1 (6 bases). V was shortened by 5 bases and J by 3 bases, with 15 bases between the two germline ends. Germline-derived CDR1 and CDR2 are SGHRS and YFSETQ. The length of the CDR3 is 14 residues. The chain's CDR3 is CASRNRDKLYEQYF. Written as DNA, the CDR3 is TGCGCCAGCAGGAACCGGGACAAACTCTACGAGCAGTACTTC.

This chain joins TRBV29-1 and TRBJ2-4; 9 bases are shared with TRBD2. CDR3 length equals 16 residues. Trimming at V came to 2 bases and at J to 8 bases, leaving 13 bases not matched to a gene. Germline CDR1 SQVTM, CDR2 ANQGSEA. This CDR3 reads CSVERLPGLASYIQYF. The CDR3 coding sequence is TGCAGCGTTGAAAGGCTGCCGGGACTAGCTTCGTACATTCAGTACTTC.

The chain joins TRBV18 to TRBJ1-2; 7 bases are shared with TRBD1. The length of the CDR3 is 12 residues. Looked up from germline, CDR1 is KGHSH and CDR2 is LQKENI. J gave up 7 bases and V 3 bases, and 2 bases lay outside the gene matches. The CDR3 DNA follows: TGTGCCAGCTCACCGACAGGGCTTGGCTACACCTTC. Protein product: CASSPTGLGYTF.

CDR3 in amino acids: CASTLKVLAGGLSPGELFF. The CDR3 DNA reads as TGTGCCAGCACCTTAAAAGTACTAGCGGGAGGCCTATCCCCCGGGGAGCTGTTTTTT. The gene calls are TRBV27 and TRBJ2-2; 12 bases are shared with TRBD2. The trim removed 7 bases at V and 6 bases at J, leaving 18 bases unmatched. CDR1 is MNHEY and CDR2 is SMNVEV in the germline V gene (reference sequence). This CDR3 has 19 residues.

This chain connects TRBV29-1 to TRBJ2-1, with TRBD2 matching over 11 bases. Germline V lookup: CDR1 SQVTM, CDR2 ANQGSEA. Trimming cost V 7 bases and J 5 bases; bases outside gene matches: 13. The CDR3 runs to 16 residues. The DNA of the CDR3 is TGCAGCGCAACAGGGACTGGGACTAGCGGCAACAATGAGCAGTTCTTC. The encoded protein is CSATGTGTSGNNEQFF.

The rearrangement links TRBV5-1 to TRBJ2-5, with TRBD2 identical over 15 bases. Germline lookup yields CDR1 SGHRS and CDR2 YFSETQ. V lost 4 bases, J lost 0 bases, and 7 bases stayed unmatched. This CDR3 has 18 residues. CDR3 sequence (DNA): TGCGCCAGCAGCCCTGGACTAGCGGGAGGGCGGTACCAAGAGACCCAGTACTTC. Amino acids: CASSPGLAGGRYQETQYF. Filled out from reference TRBV5-1 and TRBJ2-5, the complete variable domain reads KAGVTQTPRYLIKTRGQQVTLSCSPISGHRSVSWYQQTPGQGLQFLFEYFSETQRNKGNFPGRFSGRQFSNSRSEMNVSTLELGDSALYLCASSPGLAGGRYQETQYFGPGTRLLVL.

The chain links TRBV10-3 to TRBJ2-3; 8 bases fit TRBD1. CDR1 is ENHRY, CDR2 SYGVKD, per germline. This CDR3 has 16 amino acids. The junction had 4 bases not matched to a gene; V was cut back by 0 bases and J by 2 bases. This CDR3 reads CAISESPDRATDTQYF. Written as DNA, the CDR3 is TGTGCCATCAGTGAGTCCCCGGACAGGGCCACAGATACGCAGTATTTT.

This clone was seen just once. The chain combines TRBV7-3 with TRBJ2-7; D is possibly TRBD2 (6 bases). The CDR3 length is 14 residues. The V end was cut by 2 bases, the J end by 4 bases, with 12 bases between. Germline-derived CDR1 and CDR2 are SGHTA and FQGTGA. The CDR3 region has the DNA TGTGCCAGCAGCTTAGCAGGGACTGGGTACGAGCAGTACTTC. This sequence encodes CASSLAGTGYEQYF.

The gene calls are TRBV6-1 and TRBJ2-7; 9 bases are a match to TRBD1. Germline CDR1 reads MNHNS; CDR2 reads SASEGT. Trimming cost V 9 bases and J 2 bases; bases outside gene matches: 11. The CDR3 is 15 residues long. The chain's CDR3 is CASERGTGITYEQYF. The CDR3 nucleotides are TGTGCCAGTGAAAGAGGGACAGGGATAACCTACGAGCAGTACTTC.

The chain uses TRBV6-5 and TRBJ1-5, with 8 bases fitting TRBD1. Germline loops: CDR1 MNHEY, CDR2 SVGAGI. Trimming removed 6 bases from V and 5 bases from J; junction bases left unmatched: 3. This CDR3 region has 13 residues. The CDR3 region has the DNA TGTGCCAGCAGCTTGACAGGGGATCAGCCCCAGCATTTT. Translating it yields CASSLTGDQPQHF.

The rearrangement links TRBV10-3 to TRBJ2-5, with TRBD1 as a possible D gene (6 bases). This CDR3 is 15 amino acids long. Per the germline V gene, CDR1 is ENHRY and CDR2 is SYGVKD. V was cut by 0 bases and J by 3 bases, with 11 bases left in between. The CDR3 protein is CAISESGQGKETQYF. DNA for the CDR3: TGTGCCATCAGTGAGTCGGGGCAGGGGAAAGAGACCCAGTACTTC.

The V gene is TRBV7-9, the J gene TRBJ2-7, with D possibly matching TRBD1 (7 bases). Between the trimmed V and J ends, which lost 3 bases and 5 bases, there was a span of 14 bases. Germline V gene data show CDR1 as SEHNR and CDR2 as FQNEAQ (reference sequence). This CDR3 has 14 residues. CDR3 DNA: TGTGCCAGCAGCTTTGTGGAGGGGGCCCACGAGCAGTACTTC. This codes for CASSFVEGAHEQYF.

The J gene is TRBJ1-2, the V gene TRBV7-9, with D hard to call. V lost 1 base and J 6 bases, leaving 6 bases between the germline ends. This CDR3 is built from 12 residues. Germline V CDR1 and CDR2: SEHNR, FQNEAQ (reference sequence). The CDR3 region is CASSLDGHGYTF. Here the CDR3 DNA reads TGTGCCAGCAGCTTAGACGGTCATGGCTACACCTTC.

The chain carries TRBV5-4 and TRBJ2-1, with D possibly TRBD2 on 5 matching bases. With 0 bases removed from V and 10 bases from J, the gap between germline ends came to 11 bases. Germline lookup yields CDR1 SGHNT and CDR2 YYREEE (reference sequence). The CDR3 sequence is 13 residues long. Here the CDR3 DNA reads TGTGCCAGCAGCTTGGTCCGGGAAGGCGAGCAGTTCTTC. It translates to CASSLVREGEQFF.

This chain joins TRBV7-9 and TRBJ2-6, with 9 bases lining up with TRBD1. Germline CDR1 reads SEHNR; CDR2 reads FQNEAQ (reference sequence). The J segment lost 2 bases and the V segment lost 5 bases, leaving 7 bases of the junction unmatched. The CDR3 runs 17 residues. The CDR3 sequence is CASSMGQGLAGANVLTF. CDR3 nucleotides: TGTGCCAGCAGCATGGGACAGGGTCTGGCTGGGGCCAACGTCCTGACTTTC.

The chain uses TRBV7-9 and TRBJ1-4; 10 bases agree with TRBD1. Trimming at V came to 5 bases and at J to 8 bases, leaving 8 bases not matched to a gene. The CDR3 consists of 15 residues. CDR1 is SEHNR and CDR2 is FQNEAQ in the germline V gene (reference sequence). Written as DNA, the CDR3 is TGTGCCAGCAGCCCTGGACAGGGGGGGAGAGAAAAACTGTTTTTT. As protein: CASSPGQGGREKLFF.